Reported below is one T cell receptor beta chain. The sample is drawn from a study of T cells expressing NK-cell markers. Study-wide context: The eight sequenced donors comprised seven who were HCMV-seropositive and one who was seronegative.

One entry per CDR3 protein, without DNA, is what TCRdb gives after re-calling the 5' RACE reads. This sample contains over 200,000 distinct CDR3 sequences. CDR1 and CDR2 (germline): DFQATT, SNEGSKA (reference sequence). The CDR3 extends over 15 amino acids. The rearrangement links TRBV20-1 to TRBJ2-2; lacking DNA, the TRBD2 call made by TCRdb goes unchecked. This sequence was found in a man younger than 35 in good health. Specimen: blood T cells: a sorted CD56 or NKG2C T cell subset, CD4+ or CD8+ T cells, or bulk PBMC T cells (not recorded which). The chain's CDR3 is CSAGTAGGNTGELFF.